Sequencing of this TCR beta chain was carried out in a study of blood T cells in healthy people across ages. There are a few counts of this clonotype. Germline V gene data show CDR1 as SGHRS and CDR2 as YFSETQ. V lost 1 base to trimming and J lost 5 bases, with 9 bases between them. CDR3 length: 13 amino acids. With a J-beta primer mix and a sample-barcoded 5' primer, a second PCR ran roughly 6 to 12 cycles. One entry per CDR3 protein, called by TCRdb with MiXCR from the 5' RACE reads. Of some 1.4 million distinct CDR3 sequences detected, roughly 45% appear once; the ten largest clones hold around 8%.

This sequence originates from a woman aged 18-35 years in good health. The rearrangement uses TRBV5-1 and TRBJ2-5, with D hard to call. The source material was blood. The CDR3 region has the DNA TGCGCCAGCAGCTTGACCGATCGGGAGACCCAGTACTTC. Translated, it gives CASSLTDRETQYF.